The entry below gives a single T cell receptor (beta chain) sequence along with its context. This record comes from a study of long-term antiretroviral therapy in people with HIV. Survey-level resolution applied to immunoSEQ assay v3.0. Sequencing set out to capture about 35,000-55,000 T-cell genomes per sample. This table comes from immunoSEQ multiplex PCR, and its TCRdb copy is limited to in-frame clones, with some not included. Found here are more than 15,000 clones, over 70% of them singletons; the top ten hold more than 14%. The CDR3 totals 16 residues. The V end was cut by 7 bases, the J end by 0 bases, with 15 bases between. Germline V CDR1 and CDR2: SGHVS, FQNEAQ.

The receptor comes from a woman aged 45-65 years with HIV. The input for sequencing was unsorted PBMCs, taken 1.5 years before starting antiretroviral therapy. The rearrangement links TRBV7-8 to TRBJ1-4; TRBD1 is a possible D gene (6 bases). CDR3 sequence (DNA): TGTGCCAGCACCCTACAGGGAGGTGCAACTAATGAAAAACTGTTTTTT. This gives the protein CASTLQGGATNEKLFF.